These T cell receptor beta chains were read from a single sample in a study of T-cell reconstitution after alpha-beta-depleted transplantation in children. A single record per CDR3 protein comes from TCRdb applying MiXCR to the PCR reads. The sample lists about 340,000 distinct CDR3 sequences, about an eighth occurring once. The input for sequencing was PBMCs, taken from the stem cell graft. These receptors were obtained from a human donor who donated a stem cell graft to a child with Fanconi anemia. Each CDR3 is given with its conserved first and last residue. Fields, in order: D gene, J gene, CDR3 length, V gene, clone size, CDR3 protein, CDR3 DNA. A D gene is named only where the DNA matches it firmly. Not all rows give a size; the values are once, few, many and, for expanded clones, a class.

>-|TRBJ2-2|14|TRBV20-1|many
CSARDPLKAGELFF
TGCAGTGCTAGAGACCCTTTGAAAGCCGGGGAGCTGTTTTTT
>-|TRBJ1-4|14|TRBV7-9|few
CASSLDAANEKLFF
TGTGCCAGCAGCTTAGACGCGGCTAATGAAAAACTGTTTTTT
>TRBD1|TRBJ1-1|15|TRBV5-5|few
CASSLTGDMNTEAFF
TGTGCCAGCAGCTTGACAGGGGACATGAACACTGAAGCTTTCTTT
>-|TRBJ2-7|13|TRBV10-3|-
CAIRPGHYYEQYF
TGTGCCATCAGGCCGGGACACTACTACGAGCAGTACTTC
>-|TRBJ2-3|15|TRBV4-2|many
CASSPLRGITDTQYF
TGTGCCAGCAGCCCCCTCCGGGGGATCACAGATACGCAGTATTTT
>TRBD2|TRBJ2-1|16|TRBV7-9|few
CASSFGTSGGAGEQFF
TGTGCCAGCAGTTTTGGGACTAGCGGGGGGGCCGGTGAGCAGTTCTTC
>TRBD2|TRBJ2-2|17|TRBV15|-
CATSRGALAGATGELFF
TGTGCCACCAGCAGAGGGGCACTAGCGGGGGCCACCGGGGAGCTGTTTTTT
>-|TRBJ2-3|11|TRBV18|many
CASSPRDTQYF
TGTGCCAGCAGCCCCAGGGATACGCAGTATTTT
>-|TRBJ1-1|14|TRBV5-1|-
CASSLVPGSTEAFF
TGCGCCAGCAGCTTGGTTCCGGGGAGTACTGAAGCTTTCTTT
>TRBD1|TRBJ1-5|17|TRBV27|few
CASSLSLRQGVNQPQHF
TGTGCCAGCAGTTTATCCTTGCGGCAGGGGGTTAATCAGCCCCAGCATTTT
>-|TRBJ1-4|14|TRBV2|many
CASSELSTNEKLFF
TGTGCCAGCAGTGAACTATCAACTAATGAAAAACTGTTTTTT
>TRBD1|TRBJ2-1|16|TRBV29-1|-
CSVEDGTGGLYNEQFF
TGCAGCGTTGAAGATGGGACAGGGGGGCTGTACAATGAGCAGTTCTTC
>-|TRBJ1-5|14|TRBV2|few
CASSEALPHQPQHF
TGTGCCAGCAGTGAAGCGCTTCCCCATCAGCCCCAGCATTTT
>-|TRBJ2-5|10|TRBV20-1|many
CSAGVETQYF
TGCAGTGCTGGAGTGGAGACCCAGTACTTC
>-|TRBJ1-2|14|TRBV6-5|-
CASSYSRFGGGYTF
TGTGCCAGCAGTTACTCTCGGTTCGGCGGTGGCTACACCTTC
>-|TRBJ2-3|14|TRBV4-1|once
CASSQAGGIDTQYF
TGCGCCAGCAGCCAAGCCGGGGGCATAGATACGCAGTATTTT
>-|TRBJ2-6|16|TRBV5-4|many
CASSLEWTASTSSSTF
TGTGCCAGCAGCTTGGAGTGGACAGCATCAACCTCTTCCTCGACTTTC
>-|TRBJ2-7|12|TRBV23-1|-
CARAGPGYEQYF
TGCGCCCGGGCGGGACCCGGCTACGAGCAGTACTTC
>TRBD2|TRBJ2-1|14|TRBV12-3/TRBV12-4|few
CASRTSGGPNEQFF
TGTGCCAGCAGGACTAGCGGGGGGCCCAATGAGCAGTTCTTC
>TRBD1|TRBJ1-1|16|TRBV9|many
CASNPPQGASRGEAFF
TGTGCCAGCAACCCCCCCCAGGGGGCCTCAAGGGGTGAAGCTTTCTTT
>-|TRBJ2-6|17|TRBV10-3|many
CAISETPGFEGANVLTF
TGTGCCATCAGTGAGACCCCAGGGTTTGAAGGGGCCAACGTCCTGACTTTC
>-|TRBJ1-6|14|TRBV18|-
CASSPQGEQSPLHF
TGTGCCAGCTCACCACAGGGTGAACAGTCACCCCTCCACTTT
>-|TRBJ2-5|13|TRBV5-1|-
CASSLCNQETQYF
TGCGCCAGCAGCTTATGCAATCAAGAGACCCAGTACTTC
>-|TRBJ1-4|14|TRBV5-1|many
CASSLAAGTEKLFF
TGCGCCAGCAGCTTGGCGGCAGGGACGGAAAAACTGTTTTTT